One and the same sample provided the 29 T cell receptor beta chains below, sequenced in a study of blood T cell repertoires in COVID-19. Profiled with immunoSEQ multiplex PCR; TCRdb holds only in-frame clones, not every one. This table holds about 63,000 clones, around nine tenths found once. The source material was peripheral blood. The receptors originated from a woman of 80 years or more with acute or convalescent COVID-19.

The rearrangement joins TRBV3-1 (or the pseudogene TRBV3-2) to TRBJ1-1, with 8 bases aligning to TRBD1. The CDR3 consists of 14 residues. The V gene's germline CDR1 is LGHDT and CDR2 YNNKEL (reference sequence). V lost 4 bases, J lost 1 base, and 2 bases stayed unmatched. CDR3 nucleotides: TGTGCCAGCAGCCTTGGGACAGGGAACACTGAAGCTTTCTTT. Translated: CASSLGTGNTEAFF.

The rearrangement uses TRBV18 and TRBJ2-1; tentative D call: TRBD2 (5 bases). CDR1 and CDR2 (germline): KGHSH, LQKENI. The CDR3 is 14 residues long. Trimming left V 0 bases short and J 10 bases short, with 13 bases between. DNA of the CDR3: TGTGCCAGCTCACCACCGCGCGGGTACAGAGAGCAGTTCTTC. Its translation is CASSPPRGYREQFF.

The chain combines TRBV2 with TRBJ1-1, with D maybe TRBD1 (6 bases). The CDR3 runs to 14 residues. V dropped 7 bases and J dropped 0 bases, with 12 bases sitting between them. CDR1 is SNHLY and CDR2 is FYNNEI in the germline V gene. The CDR3 loop reads CASIRTALNTEAFF. CDR3 DNA sequence: TGTGCCAGCATTCGGACAGCCTTGAACACTGAAGCTTTCTTT.

The chain has TRBV2 and TRBJ2-2; D perhaps matches TRBD1 (6 bases). Germline V gene data show CDR1 as SNHLY and CDR2 as FYNNEI. With 4 bases removed from V and 5 bases from J, the gap between germline ends came to 14 bases. The CDR3 length is 15 residues. CDR3 residues: CASSAQNRDTGELFF. The DNA of the CDR3 is TGTGCCAGCAGTGCCCAAAACAGGGATACCGGGGAGCTGTTTTTT. The complete variable domain, with remaining parts taken from reference TRBV2 and TRBJ2-2, reads EPEVTQTPSHQVTQMGQEVILRCVPISNHLYFYWYRQILGQKVEFLVSFYNNEISEKSEIFDDQFSVERPDGSNFTLKIRSTKLEDSAMYFCASSAQNRDTGELFFGEGSRLTVL.

The genes are TRBV6-5 and TRBJ2-7; tentatively, D is TRBD2 (5 bases). Germline V gives CDR1 MNHEY, CDR2 SVGAGI. The CDR3 runs 14 residues. Trimming shortened V by 2 bases and J by 2 bases, and 10 bases separated the two germline ends. CDR3 bases: TGTGCCAGCAGTTACAGGCGGGCCGCCTACGAGCAGTACTTC. Translation gives CASSYRRAAYEQYF.

The V and J genes are TRBV19 and TRBJ1-1, with 8 nucleotides matching TRBD1. Germline trimming cut 5 bases from V and 1 base from J; bases unmatched to any gene: 15. The CDR3 covers 18 residues. Germline values: CDR1 LNHDA, CDR2 SQIVND (reference sequence). The CDR3 loop reads CASSRRGGTGISNTEAFF. The DNA of the CDR3 is TGTGCCAGTAGTCGCAGGGGGGGGACAGGTATTTCGAACACTGAAGCTTTCTTT.

The V gene is TRBV24-1, the J gene TRBJ1-5, with a tentative D call TRBD1 (6 bases). The length of the CDR3 is 17 residues. Trimming removed 5 bases from V and 7 bases from J, with 23 bases in between. Germline CDR1 KGHDR, CDR2 SFDVKD. Here the CDR3 DNA reads TGTGCCACCAGTGGGGCACCCAGGGGTCTTCGGGGACAGCCCCAGCATTTT. It encodes CATSGAPRGLRGQPQHF.

The rearrangement joins TRBV24-1 to TRBJ2-1, with 12 positions matching TRBD2. The CDR3 runs to 16 residues. With V trimmed by 5 bases and J by 3 bases, 4 bases remained unmatched. Germline CDR1 reads KGHDR; CDR2 reads SFDVKD. CDR3 residues: CATSGTSGTIYNEQFF. In nucleotides, the CDR3 is TGTGCCACCAGTGGGACTAGCGGGACGATCTACAATGAGCAGTTCTTC.

The V call is TRBV3-1 (or the pseudogene TRBV3-2), the J call TRBJ1-1; TRBD1 aligns across 10 bases. V was clipped by 5 bases and J by 3 bases; unmatched bases: 6. The CDR3 extends over 15 amino acids. Germline CDR1 reads LGHDT; CDR2 reads YNNKEL (reference sequence). The CDR3 reads CASSARQGADTEAFF. CDR3 sequence (DNA): TGTGCCAGCAGCGCCCGACAGGGGGCGGACACTGAAGCTTTCTTT.

This sequence joins TRBV5-1 and TRBJ2-7; a possible D gene is TRBD1 (5 bases). V was pared by 0 bases and J by 6 bases, with 16 bases between. CDR3 length equals 15 residues. The V gene's germline CDR1 is SGHRS and CDR2 YFSETQ. The CDR3 sequence is CASSLGSPRQGEQYF. The CDR3 bases are TGCGCCAGCAGCTTGGGGTCACCCCGGCAGGGCGAGCAGTACTTC.

The chain couples TRBV28 to TRBJ1-4, with a weak D call TRBD1 (5 bases). There are 14 residues in the CDR3. The germline V gene has CDR1 MDHEN and CDR2 SYDVKM. Trimming took 2 bases from V and 7 from J, leaving 11 bases between them. In nucleotides, the CDR3 is TGTGCCAGCAGTTTAACCAGGGCTGGTGAAAAACTGTTTTTT. Translated: CASSLTRAGEKLFF. Variable domain in full (rest from reference TRBV28 and TRBJ1-4): DVKVTQSSRYLVKRTGEKVFLECVQDMDHENMFWYRQDPGLGLRLIYFSYDVKMKEKGDIPEGYSVSREKKERFSLILESASTNQTSMYLCASSLTRAGEKLFFGSGTQLSVL.

Many counts were recorded for this clone. The gene calls are TRBV6-5 and TRBJ1-4; no definite D call. Germline V gene sequence: CDR1 MNHEY, CDR2 SVGAGI. The CDR3 covers 14 residues. V lost 6 bases to trimming and J lost 4 bases, with 12 bases between them. The CDR3 DNA follows: TGTGCCAGCAGGCGGTCAGCTAATAATGAAAAACTGTTTTTT. Protein product: CASRRSANNEKLFF.

This clone was counted between two and nine times. The gene calls are TRBV5-6 and TRBJ2-5; perhaps TRBD1 as D (5 bases). The CDR3 spans 14 residues. V was pared by 2 bases and J by 2 bases, with 10 bases between. Germline V gives CDR1 SGHDT, CDR2 YYEEEE. DNA of the CDR3: TGTGCCAGCAGCTTTTACAGGAGTCAAGAGACCCAGTACTTC. Translation gives CASSFYRSQETQYF.

DNA for the CDR3: TGTGCCAGCAGTTCCCGACAGACCATAAACACTGAAGCTTTCTTT. This codes for CASSSRQTINTEAFF. The chain carries TRBV6-2 or TRBV6-3 and TRBJ1-1; maybe TRBD1 (5 bases). The CDR3 covers 15 residues. V was pared by 4 bases and J by 2 bases, with 14 bases between. The germline gives CDR1 MNHEY, CDR2 SVGEGT.

This rearrangement joins TRBV7-2 to TRBJ2-5, with 7 bases identical to TRBD2. The J segment lost 5 bases and the V segment lost 2 bases, leaving 11 bases of the junction unmatched. The CDR3 runs to 16 residues. Germline CDR1 and CDR2: SGHTA and FQGNSA. The CDR3 region is CASSLFLSVGGETQYF. CDR3 in DNA: TGTGCCAGCAGCTTATTCTTAAGCGTGGGGGGGGAGACCCAGTACTTC.

This chain joins TRBV9 and TRBJ1-4; no definite D call. The V end lost 4 bases, the J end lost 8 bases, and 12 bases lay between the germline ends. The CDR3 is made up of 13 amino acids. Germline values: CDR1 SGDLS, CDR2 YYNGEE. Here the CDR3 DNA reads TGTGCCAGCAGCCCCAGTGCTGAAGAAAAACTGTTTTTT. It translates to CASSPSAEEKLFF.

The gene calls are TRBV18 and TRBJ2-7, with 11 positions matching TRBD1. Unmatched junction bases numbered 1, after V lost 3 bases and J lost 6 bases. Germline CDR1 reads KGHSH; CDR2 reads LQKENI. The length of the CDR3 is 13 residues. In DNA form, the CDR3 reads TGTGCCAGCTCACCCGGGACAGGGGGCGAGCAGTACTTC. Protein sequence: CASSPGTGGEQYF.

V usage is TRBV6-5 and J usage is TRBJ2-3; maybe TRBD2 (6 bases). This CDR3 region has 12 residues. CDR1 is MNHEY and CDR2 is SVGAGI in the germline V gene. DNA of the CDR3: TGTGCTCTCGCGGACTACACAGATACGCAGTATTTT. Its protein is CALADYTDTQYF.

This chain links TRBV5-1 with TRBJ2-7; a weak D match, TRBD1 (6 bases). Germline loops: CDR1 SGHRS, CDR2 YFSETQ. The CDR3 has 13 amino acids. Trimming took 2 bases from V and 3 from J, leaving 9 bases between them. For the CDR3, the DNA is TGCGCCAGCAGCTTAACAGGGTACTACGAGCAGTACTTC. Translation gives CASSLTGYYEQYF.

V usage is TRBV5-6 and J usage is TRBJ2-7; a weak D match, TRBD1 (6 bases). The CDR3 has 11 residues. V was cut by 3 bases and J by 10 bases, with 11 bases left in between. In germline, CDR1 is SGHDT, CDR2 YYEEEE. CDR3 sequence reads: CASSYRGGQYF. Here the CDR3 DNA reads TGTGCCAGCAGCTATCGAGGGGGACAGTACTTC.

This chain links TRBV19 with TRBJ2-5; 10 bases agree with TRBD2. This CDR3 contains 14 residues. Germline lookup yields CDR1 LNHDA and CDR2 SQIVND (reference sequence). Trimming cost V 4 bases and J 5 bases; bases outside gene matches: 4. The CDR3 loop is CASSRAGGPETQYF. Here the CDR3 DNA reads TGTGCCAGTAGTAGAGCGGGAGGGCCGGAGACCCAGTACTTC.

The chain is built from TRBV5-4 and TRBJ2-3; D is possibly TRBD2 (5 bases). CDR1 and CDR2 from the germline V gene are SGHNT and YYREEE (reference sequence). Trimming took off 5 bases at V and 7 bases at J, with 14 bases between the two ends. This CDR3 spans 13 amino acids. The CDR3 nucleotides are TGTGCCAGCAGTCAAACTAGTGATTATACGCAGTATTTT. It is translated as CASSQTSDYTQYF.

The chain is built from TRBV19 and TRBJ1-2; D gene unclear. With 3 bases removed from V and 7 bases from J, the gap between germline ends came to 12 bases. This CDR3 spans 13 amino acids. Germline CDR1 is LNHDA and CDR2 is SQIVND (reference sequence). In DNA form, the CDR3 reads TGTGCCAGTAGTATTGGAGGTGGGGTTGGCTACACCTTC. It translates to CASSIGGGVGYTF.

The J gene is TRBJ2-3, the V gene TRBV11-2, with a possible D match to TRBD1 (5 bases). Trimming left V 3 bases short and J 5 bases short, with 9 bases between. Germline lookup yields CDR1 SGHAT and CDR2 FQNNGV. The CDR3 length is 13 residues. The CDR3 sequence is CASSFNQGDTQYF. The CDR3 DNA reads as TGTGCCAGCAGCTTTAACCAGGGAGATACGCAGTATTTT.

The V gene is TRBV6-5, the J gene TRBJ2-7; TRBD1 matches 10 bases. J gave up 3 bases and V 5 bases, and 4 bases lay outside the gene matches. This CDR3 is 14 amino acids long. The germline gives CDR1 MNHEY, CDR2 SVGAGI. The CDR3 DNA reads as TGTGCCAGCAGTATCCGGGACAGGGGCTACGAGCAGTACTTC. It codes for CASSIRDRGYEQYF.

This sequence joins TRBV5-6 and TRBJ1-2; D remains ambiguous. V shed 4 bases and J shed 2 bases, with 6 bases lying between them. The length of the CDR3 is 12 residues. Germline V lookup: CDR1 SGHDT, CDR2 YYEEEE. In nucleotides, the CDR3 is TGTGCCAGCAGCAGCTTAAACTATGGCTACACCTTC. Protein sequence: CASSSLNYGYTF.

This clone occurred once. The rearrangement uses TRBV19 and TRBJ2-1; a weak D match, TRBD2 (6 bases). The CDR3 totals 15 residues. V was clipped by 5 bases and J by 0 bases, with 11 bases between them. Per germline, CDR1 LNHDA and CDR2 SQIVND (reference sequence). CDR3 amino acids: CASSLTGSSYNEQFF. The CDR3 nucleotides are TGTGCCAGTAGTCTTACCGGGAGCTCCTACAATGAGCAGTTCTTC.

This CDR3 is CASSLTGNYGYTF. Here the CDR3 DNA reads TGTGCCAGCAGTTTGACTGGGAACTATGGCTACACCTTC. The chain recombines TRBV12-3 or TRBV12-4 with TRBJ1-2; D uncertain. This CDR3 is 13 amino acids long. The V end lost 3 bases, the J end lost 2 bases, and 7 bases lay between the germline ends.

This clone appeared once. This chain connects TRBV5-1 to TRBJ2-2, with a tentative D call TRBD1 (6 bases). Between the trimmed V and J ends, which lost 4 bases and 6 bases, there was a span of 13 bases. This CDR3 spans 14 amino acids. Germline V gives CDR1 SGHRS, CDR2 YFSETQ. The CDR3 DNA sequence: TGCGCCAGCAGCGAGCAGGGGCCCCCCGGGGAGCTGTTTTTT. This translates into CASSEQGPPGELFF.